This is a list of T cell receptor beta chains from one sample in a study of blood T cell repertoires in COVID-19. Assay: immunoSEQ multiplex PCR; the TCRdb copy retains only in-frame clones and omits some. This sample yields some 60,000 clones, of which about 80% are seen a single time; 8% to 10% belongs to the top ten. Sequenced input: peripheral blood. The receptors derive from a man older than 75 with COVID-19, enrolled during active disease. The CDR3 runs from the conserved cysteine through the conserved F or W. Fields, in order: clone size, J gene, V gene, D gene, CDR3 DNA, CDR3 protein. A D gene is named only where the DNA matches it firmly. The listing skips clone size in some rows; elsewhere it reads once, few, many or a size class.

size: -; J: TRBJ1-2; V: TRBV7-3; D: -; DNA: TGTGCCAGCAGCTCGCACCCGACAGGCAACTATGGCTACACCTTC; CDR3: CASSSHPTGNYGYTF
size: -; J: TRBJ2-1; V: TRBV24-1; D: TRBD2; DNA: TGTGCCACCAGTGATTTATTTGCCCATCAGACTAGCGGGGGGGCGGGTGAGCAGTTCTTC; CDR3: CATSDLFAHQTSGGAGEQFF
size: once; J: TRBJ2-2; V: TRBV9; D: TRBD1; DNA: TGTGCCAGCAGTGGGGACAGGGCTGTCACCGGGGAGCTGTTTTTT; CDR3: CASSGDRAVTGELFF
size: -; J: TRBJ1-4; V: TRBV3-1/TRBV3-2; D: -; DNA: TGTGCCAGCAGCCAAGGGCGGGGTGAAAAACTGTTTTTT; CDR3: CASSQGRGEKLFF
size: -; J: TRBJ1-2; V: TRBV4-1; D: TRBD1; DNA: TGCGCCAGCAGCCAGGACCACAGACAGGGGGCAAGAACTAACTATGGCTACACCTTC; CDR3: CASSQDHRQGARTNYGYTF
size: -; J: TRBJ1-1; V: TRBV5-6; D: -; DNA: TGTGCCAGCAGCTTCCCAAGCGAGGGTAGTGACACTGAAGCTTTCTTT; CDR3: CASSFPSEGSDTEAFF
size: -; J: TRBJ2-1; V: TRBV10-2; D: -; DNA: TGCGCCAGCAGGTCGGGAGAGACAGTCTACAATGAGCAGTTCTTC; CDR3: CASRSGETVYNEQFF
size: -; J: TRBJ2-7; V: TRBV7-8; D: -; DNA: TGTGCCAGCAGCTTGGGGAGTCAAACCTACGAGCAGTACTTC; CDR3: CASSLGSQTYEQYF
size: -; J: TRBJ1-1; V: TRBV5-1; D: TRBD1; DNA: TGCGCCAGCAGCGGTGGTAGTACAGGGGCCCTGAACACTGAAGCTTTCTTT; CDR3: CASSGGSTGALNTEAFF
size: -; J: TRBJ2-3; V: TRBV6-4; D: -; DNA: TGTGCCAGCAGTGAGACGCCACAGCGGAGAGATACGCAGTATTTT; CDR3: CASSETPQRRDTQYF
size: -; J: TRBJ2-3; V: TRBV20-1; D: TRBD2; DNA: TGCAGTGCTAGTCCCCCAAGTAGCGGGAGAGCCACAGATACGCAGTATTTT; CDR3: CSASPPSSGRATDTQYF
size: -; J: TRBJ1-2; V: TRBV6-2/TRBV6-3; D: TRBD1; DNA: TGTGCCAGCAGCCCCCTGACTGGGACAGCGCTTTTGAGCTATGGCTACACCTTC; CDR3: CASSPLTGTALLSYGYTF
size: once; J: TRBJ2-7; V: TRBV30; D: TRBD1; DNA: TGTGCCTGGAGGGGACAGGGGGCCCACGAGCAGTACTTC; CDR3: CAWRGQGAHEQYF
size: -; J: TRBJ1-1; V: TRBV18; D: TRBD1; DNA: TGTGCCAGCTCAGCCGAGGGGGCCGGGAACACTGAAGCTTTCTTT; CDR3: CASSAEGAGNTEAFF
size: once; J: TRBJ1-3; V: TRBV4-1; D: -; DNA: TGCGCCAGCAGCCAAGATGGTGCAGGGCGATACTCTGGAAACACCATATATTTT; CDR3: CASSQDGAGRYSGNTIYF
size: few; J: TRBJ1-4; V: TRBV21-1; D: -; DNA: TGTGCCAGCAGCAAAGGTAGGGGAGGGCTGTTTTTT; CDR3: CASSKGRGGLFF